The T cell receptor (beta chain) under discussion was sequenced for a study of T cell changes during pregnancy in multiple sclerosis. Per the germline V gene, CDR1 is SGHRS and CDR2 is YFSETQ. The CDR3 contains 14 residues. Trimming stripped 3 bases from V and 11 bases from J, with 18 bases between. The data were produced by immunoSEQ multiplex PCR, yet TCRdb's version contains in-frame clones alone and is incomplete. The table lists around 67,000 clones, almost 90% of them singletons. V gene TRBV5-1 combines with J gene TRBJ2-1, with a tentative D call TRBD1 (6 bases). The starting material was peripheral blood, obtained after pregnancy. This TCR came from a female donor in good health, enrolled as a control in a pregnancy study. In nucleotides, the CDR3 is TGCGCCAGCAGCTCCGAACCCAGGGGATTCCAGCAGTTCTTC. Translation: CASSSEPRGFQQFF.